Listed below are T cell receptor beta chains from one sample, sequenced in a study of blood T cells in healthy people across ages. TCRdb independently ran MiXCR on the 5' RACE reads; one entry per CDR3 protein. The sample consists of more than 500,000 distinct CDR3 sequences, 25% to 35% of them appearing once. This same sample was also taken into another study, of T cells of mothers and their children.

Sequencing input: blood. These TCRs come from a boy aged 2 to 9 in good health. CDR3s include the opening cysteine and the closing phenylalanine or tryptophan. D genes are given only for firm matches. Rows give clone size only sometimes, using once, few, many, or a class for an expanded clone.

V	D	size	J	CDR3	DNA
TRBV2	-	few	TRBJ2-7	CASSMVDSPAEQYF	TGTGCCAGCAGCATGGTCGATAGTCCGGCGGAGCAGTACTTC
TRBV25-1	-	few	TRBJ2-2	CASSKTRANTGELFF	TGTGCCAGCAGCAAGACTAGAGCGAACACCGGGGAGCTGTTTTTT
TRBV4-1	TRBD2	-	TRBJ2-1	CASSQYPGVERESYNEQFF	TGCGCCAGCAGCCAGTACCCCGGAGTTGAGCGGGAATCCTACAATGAGCAGTTCTTC
TRBV11-2	TRBD1	-	TRBJ1-4	CASSFRWGQGEKLFF	TGTGCCAGCAGCTTCCGGTGGGGACAGGGCGAAAAACTGTTTTTT
TRBV5-1	-	few	TRBJ2-1	CASSLSGAPGHEQFF	TGCGCCAGCAGCTTGTCAGGGGCCCCTGGTCATGAGCAGTTCTTC
TRBV6-1	-	few	TRBJ1-3	CASNPMGSGNTIYF	TGTGCCAGCAACCCCATGGGGTCCGGAAACACCATATATTTT
TRBV20-1	-	few	TRBJ2-1	CSARGGEREAYNEQFF	TGCAGTGCTAGAGGAGGGGAAAGGGAGGCCTACAATGAGCAGTTCTTC
TRBV9	TRBD2	-	TRBJ2-5	CASSVVGSGGETQYF	TGTGCCAGCAGCGTAGTTGGTAGCGGGGGGGAGACCCAGTACTTC
TRBV6-2/TRBV6-3	-	-	TRBJ2-6	CAGSYGNSGANVLTF	TGTGCCGGCAGTTACGGCAACTCTGGGGCCAACGTCCTGACTTTC
TRBV5-1	-	few	TRBJ1-2	CASKQNPAVANYGYTF	TGCGCCAGCAAGCAAAACCCAGCTGTAGCTAACTATGGCTACACCTTC
TRBV12-3/TRBV12-4	TRBD2	-	TRBJ2-1	CASGLAGRGVNEQFF	TGTGCCAGCGGACTAGCGGGACGGGGGGTCAATGAGCAGTTCTTC
TRBV11-2	TRBD1	-	TRBJ1-4	CASSSQGGIEKLFF	TGTGCCAGCAGCTCGCAGGGGGGTATTGAAAAACTGTTTTTT
TRBV20-1	TRBD1	many	TRBJ1-4	CSAARGGTGNEKLFF	TGCAGTGCTGCCCGAGGCGGGACAGGGAATGAAAAACTGTTTTTT
TRBV29-1	TRBD1	few	TRBJ2-7	CSVWTGVLLEQYF	TGCAGCGTTTGGACAGGGGTTCTGCTCGAGCAGTACTTC
TRBV20-1	TRBD2	-	TRBJ2-3	CSARRLAGSTQYF	TGCAGTGCTAGGAGATTAGCGGGAAGTACGCAGTATTTT
TRBV14	-	many	TRBJ2-5	CASSQAKRSQETQYF	TGTGCCAGCAGCCAAGCGAAGCGCTCGCAAGAGACCCAGTACTTC
TRBV20-1	TRBD2	few	TRBJ2-5	CSARDGAGGPRETQYF	TGCAGTGCTAGAGACGGAGCGGGGGGCCCCAGAGAGACCCAGTACTTC
TRBV29-1	-	few	TRBJ2-7	CSVGYGSVGEQYF	TGCAGCGTGGGGTACGGATCGGTCGGCGAGCAGTACTTC
TRBV29-1	TRBD1	-	TRBJ1-2	CSVGQGADYGYTF	TGCAGCGTTGGACAGGGGGCAGACTATGGCTACACCTTC
TRBV4-2	TRBD2	-	TRBJ2-5	CASSPVLGVAGGQETQYF	TGTGCCAGCAGCCCCGTTTTGGGGGTAGCGGGGGGGCAAGAGACCCAGTACTTC
TRBV7-9	-	-	TRBJ2-5	CASSLSGPRTEETQYF	TGTGCCAGCAGCTTATCGGGCCCAAGGACAGAAGAGACCCAGTACTTC
TRBV12-3/TRBV12-4	-	-	TRBJ1-2	CASTIYPGVGALYGYTF	TGTGCCAGCACCATCTACCCGGGGGTTGGAGCCCTCTATGGCTACACCTTC
TRBV3-1	-	many	TRBJ2-2	CASSQVSGRWAGELFF	TGTGCCAGCAGCCAAGTATCCGGGAGATGGGCCGGGGAGCTGTTTTTT
TRBV4-3	TRBD1	-	TRBJ2-1	CASSQTGTGAGEQFF	TGCGCCAGCAGCCAAACCGGGACAGGTGCAGGTGAGCAGTTCTTC
TRBV4-2	TRBD2	few	TRBJ2-5	CASSQGSAGVEETQYF	TGTGCCAGCAGCCAAGGATCGGCGGGGGTTGAAGAGACCCAGTACTTC
TRBV7-2	-	few	TRBJ1-6	CASSFSPGTTLHF	TGTGCCAGCAGTTTTAGCCCCGGGACAACTCTCCACTTT
TRBV30	-	-	TRBJ2-2	CAWSGLTGELFF	TGTGCCTGGAGTGGACTCACCGGGGAGCTGTTTTTT
TRBV6-5	-	-	TRBJ1-1	CASSPEPGVTTEAFF	TGTGCCAGCAGCCCGGAACCAGGGGTAACCACTGAAGCTTTCTTT
TRBV20-1	TRBD2	-	TRBJ2-7	CSAKIAGSGEQYF	TGCAGTGCCAAAATAGCGGGGTCGGGGGAGCAGTACTTC
TRBV15	-	-	TRBJ2-5	CATSRTRQETQYF	TGTGCCACCAGCAGGACTAGACAAGAGACCCAGTACTTC
TRBV5-4	-	-	TRBJ2-7	CASSRTPPDEQYF	TGTGCCAGCAGCCGGACTCCGCCGGACGAGCAGTACTTC
TRBV20-1	-	few	TRBJ2-7	CSASRDKAYEQYF	TGCAGTGCTTCCCGGGACAAGGCCTACGAGCAGTACTTC
TRBV28	TRBD1	once	TRBJ2-7	CASSLMDRAYEQYF	TGTGCCAGCAGTTTGATGGACAGGGCCTACGAGCAGTACTTC
TRBV14	TRBD1	-	TRBJ2-3	CASSTRQGVPDTQYF	TGTGCCAGCAGCACCCGACAGGGTGTTCCAGATACGCAGTATTTT
TRBV20-1	TRBD2	-	TRBJ2-3	CSATPGLAGAHTDTQYF	TGCAGTGCAACCCCGGGACTAGCGGGGGCACACACAGATACGCAGTATTTT
TRBV29-1	TRBD1	many	TRBJ1-2	CSVDATGDYYGYTF	TGCAGCGTTGACGCGACAGGGGATTACTATGGCTACACCTTC
TRBV29-1	-	-	TRBJ1-2	CSVEGQGIEDYTF	TGCAGCGTTGAAGGCCAGGGCATTGAAGACTACACCTTC
TRBV5-4	-	-	TRBJ2-2	CASSLGGRRSGELFF	TGTGCCAGCAGCTTGGGAGGGAGGAGGTCCGGGGAGCTGTTTTTT
TRBV7-9	TRBD2	-	TRBJ2-1	CASSIGLGENEQFF	TGTGCCAGCAGCATTGGACTAGGGGAAAATGAGCAGTTCTTC
TRBV6-6	-	many	TRBJ2-2	CASSQDRVTGELFF	TGCGCCAGCAGCCAAGATAGGGTCACCGGGGAGCTGTTTTTT
TRBV19	-	-	TRBJ1-2	CASSPYLNGYTF	TGTGCCAGTAGTCCTTATCTCAATGGCTACACCTTC
TRBV29-1	-	-	TRBJ1-2	CSGRESNGYTF	TGCAGCGGCCGGGAGTCTAATGGCTACACCTTC
TRBV7-9	TRBD1	-	TRBJ2-1	CASSLEQGEQFF	TGTGCCAGCAGCTTAGAACAGGGGGAGCAGTTCTTC
TRBV10-3	-	-	TRBJ2-7	CASNNRVDEQYF	TGTGCCAGCAACAACAGGGTCGACGAGCAGTACTTC
TRBV28	-	-	TRBJ1-6	CASNFERGGDSPLHF	TGTGCCAGCAACTTTGAGCGGGGTGGTGATTCACCCCTCCACTTT
TRBV11-1	TRBD1	once	TRBJ2-7	CASSSDPGQGDEQYF	TGTGCCAGCAGCTCGGATCCGGGACAGGGGGACGAGCAGTATTTC
TRBV15	-	-	TRBJ2-4	CATSLGLTKNIQYF	TGTGCCACCAGTCTTGGACTCACCAAAAACATTCAGTACTTC